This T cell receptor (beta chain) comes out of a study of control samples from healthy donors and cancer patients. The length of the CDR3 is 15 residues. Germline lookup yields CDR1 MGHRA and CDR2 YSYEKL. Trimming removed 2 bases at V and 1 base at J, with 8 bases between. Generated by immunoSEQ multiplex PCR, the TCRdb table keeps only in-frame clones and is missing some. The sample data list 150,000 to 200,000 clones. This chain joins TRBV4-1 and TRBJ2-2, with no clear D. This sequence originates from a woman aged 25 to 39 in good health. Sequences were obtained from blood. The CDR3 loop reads CASSQIGLNTGELFF. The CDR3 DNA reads TGCGCCAGCAGCCAAATCGGTCTGAACACCGGGGAGCTGTTTTTT.